This T cell receptor (beta chain) was captured by sequencing in a study of T cell responses to AZD1222 COVID-19 vaccine. The V end was cut by 6 bases, the J end by 11 bases, with 11 bases between. CDR1 and CDR2 (germline): MNHEY, SVGAGI. The CDR3 extends over 11 amino acids. TCRdb's table, derived via immunoSEQ multiplex PCR, lists solely in-frame clones and lacks some. The sample yields about 140,000 clones, of which the top ten take up under 2.5%. Specimen: peripheral blood. The clonotype was recovered from an adult in good health. This chain joins TRBV6-5 and TRBJ1-5; weak D call: TRBD1 (5 bases). The CDR3: CASSGGGTQHF. Here the CDR3 DNA reads TGTGCCAGCAGCGGGGGGGGGACCCAGCATTTT.